The clone carrying this T cell receptor (beta chain) occurred once. Trimming left V 1 base short and J 1 base short, with 11 bases between. Looked up from germline, CDR1 is SGHTA and CDR2 is FQGNSA. The CDR3 has 15 residues. In the study's own analysis: Estimated nucleated cell counts came from reference gene primer amplification. Libraries were prepared by immunoSEQ multiplex PCR; TCRdb keeps only in-frame clonotypes and omits some of them. V, J and clone size are those of that table, while D and trimming were read from the DNA. The profile shows about 6,800 clones, 85% to 90% of them singletons. This sample was taken from a study of blood T cell repertoires in COVID-19. Across the study: There were acute and convalescent COVID-19 samples, and they came from the United States, Italy and Spain.

The rearrangement uses TRBV7-2 and TRBJ2-7, with D possibly TRBD1 on 6 matching bases. Sequencing was done on a sample of peripheral blood. This TCR came from an elderly man with active COVID-19. The CDR3: CASSLGGLRSYEQYF. The CDR3 coding sequence is TGTGCCAGCAGCTTAGGGGGGCTCCGTTCCTACGAGCAGTACTTC. Full variable domain (remainder filled in from reference TRBV7-2 and TRBJ2-7): GAGVSQSPSNKVTEKGKDVELRCDPISGHTALYWYRQSLGQGLEFLIYFQGNSAPDKSGLPSDRFSAERTGGSVSTLTIQRTQQEDSAVYLCASSLGGLRSYEQYFGPGTRLTVT.